Below are 13 T cell receptor beta chains sequenced from a single sample in a study of neurological immune-mediated disorders. Via MiXCR, TCRdb re-called the 5' RACE reads, giving one row per CDR3 protein. The sample lists 80,000 to 95,000 distinct CDR3 sequences, around 3.4% seen once, with approximately 3% in the top ten. Sequencing was carried out using PBMCs. These receptors all stem from a woman in her forties or fifties with multiple sclerosis.

This clonotype has at least ten counts. The V and J genes are TRBV7-6 and TRBJ2-1, with D possibly matching TRBD2 (5 bases). Germline CDR1 and CDR2: SGHVS and FNYEAQ. V shed 0 bases and J shed 6 bases, with 9 bases lying between them. The CDR3 has 14 residues. The CDR3 bases are TGTGCCAGCAGCTTAGCGCGGGCCCCCAATGAGCAGTTCTTC. Its protein product is CASSLARAPNEQFF.

Ten or more counts support this clonotype. In DNA form, the CDR3 reads TGCAGCGTTGAAAGCTATGAAAAACTGTTTTTT. It codes for CSVESYEKLFF. This chain links TRBV29-1 with TRBJ1-4, with D uncertain. Germline V gene data show CDR1 as SQVTM and CDR2 as ANQGSEA. Deletions cut 2 bases from V and 6 bases from J, with 4 bases between. This CDR3 is 11 amino acids long.

At least ten counts were recorded for this clonotype. The chain employs TRBV10-3 and TRBJ1-4; 10 nucleotides line up with TRBD1. Germline CDR1 and CDR2: ENHRY and SYGVKD. V shed 5 bases and J 7 bases; nucleotides not matched to a gene: 7. This CDR3 has 15 amino acids. For the CDR3, the DNA is TGTGCCATCAGTCCGGAGACAGGGGGCGTTGAAAAACTGTTTTTT. As protein: CAISPETGGVEKLFF.

In its sample, this clonotype was seen many times. J is TRBJ2-7 and V is TRBV5-1; TRBD1 might be the D (6 bases). CDR1 and CDR2 from the germline V gene are SGHRS and YFSETQ. V lost 5 bases to trimming and J lost 3 bases, with 18 bases between them. CDR3 size: 15 residues. CDR3 loop: CASSPTGDGLYEQYF. The CDR3 bases are TGCGCCAGCAGTCCGACAGGCGACGGACTCTACGAGCAGTACTTC.

This clonotype was found many times. The chain is built from TRBV5-5 and TRBJ1-1; no firm D call. Trimming pared 4 bases from V and 11 bases from J, leaving 15 bases between. The CDR3 length is 12 residues. Germline loops: CDR1 SGHKS, CDR2 YYEKEE (reference sequence). The CDR3 region is CASSISGSGAFF. In nucleotides, the CDR3 is TGTGCCAGCAGCATTTCCGGCTCCGGGGCTTTCTTT.

This clonotype has ten or more counts. The genes are TRBV12-3 or TRBV12-4 and TRBJ1-5; D gene unclear. Trimming cost V 2 bases and J 3 bases, with 8 bases left between them. The CDR3 spans 14 residues. CDR3 DNA: TGTGCCAGCAGTTTACAAGAAGCCAATCAGCCCCAGCATTTT. Translating it yields CASSLQEANQPQHF.

This clonotype was observed many times. This chain connects TRBV20-1 to TRBJ1-2; D gene unclear. The germline V and J ends were trimmed by 5 bases and 4 bases, with 14 bases remaining between them. CDR3 length: 13 amino acids. Germline assignment: CDR1 DFQATT and CDR2 SNEGSKA (reference sequence). The CDR3 DNA sequence: TGCAGTGCTGAGGCAGGAACGGGCTATGGCTACACCTTC. This gives the protein CSAEAGTGYGYTF.

This clonotype was found many times. This chain links TRBV28 with TRBJ2-5; D call uncertain. The length of the CDR3 is 13 residues. The germline gives CDR1 MDHEN, CDR2 SYDVKM. V was cut by 3 bases and J by 4 bases, with 9 bases left in between. The CDR3 sequence: CASSFQVLETQYF. The CDR3 DNA reads TGTGCCAGCAGTTTTCAGGTGTTAGAGACCCAGTACTTC.

This clonotype was recorded at least ten times. CDR3 coding DNA: TGCAGTGCTAGGATAACGGGGGGGGGCACTGAAGCTTTCTTT. Its translation: CSARITGGGTEAFF. J is TRBJ1-1 and V is TRBV20-1, with a weak D call TRBD1 (5 bases). CDR1 is DFQATT and CDR2 is SNEGSKA in the germline V gene (reference sequence). Trimming cost V 3 bases and J 4 bases, with 15 bases left between them. The CDR3 extends over 14 amino acids.

In this sample, this clonotype turned up many times. An end of the junction does not agree with germline; a read error may underlie this. CDR3 bases: TGCGCCAGCAGTTTGGAGGCCTCGACGAACACCGGGGAGCTGTTTTTT. Its protein is CASSLEASTNTGELFF. V is TRBV5-1 and J is TRBJ2-2; possible D gene TRBD2, 5 bases. Germline assignment: CDR1 SGHRS and CDR2 YFSETQ. The CDR3 sequence is 16 residues long.

This clonotype was seen at least ten times. The chain carries TRBV5-6 and TRBJ1-6; 9 bases align to TRBD1. Germline V CDR1 and CDR2: SGHDT, YYEEEE. With V trimmed by 3 bases and J by 7 bases, 14 bases remained unmatched. This CDR3 region has 18 residues. CDR3 protein: CASSSGTGFWSSNSPLHF. The CDR3 coding sequence is TGTGCCAGCAGCTCCGGGACAGGGTTTTGGAGTTCGAATTCACCCCTCCACTTT.

This clonotype was seen repeatedly, ten times or more. DNA of the CDR3: TGTGCCAGCAGCCAAGATTTAGGGGTCGGCGAGCAGTACTTC. Encoded protein: CASSQDLGVGEQYF. The chain combines TRBV14 with TRBJ2-7; weak D call: TRBD1 (5 bases). The germline V gene has CDR1 SGHDN and CDR2 FVKESK. V was trimmed by 0 bases and J by 6 bases, leaving 12 bases between them. The CDR3 loop spans 14 amino acids.

This chain uses TRBV12-3 or TRBV12-4 with TRBJ2-3; 9 bases align to TRBD1. The CDR3 runs to 15 residues. V lost 5 bases to trimming and J lost 5 bases; unmatched junction nucleotides: 8. CDR3: CASSPRQGVGDTQYF. The CDR3 DNA sequence: TGTGCCAGCAGTCCTCGACAGGGGGTAGGAGATACGCAGTATTTT.